This T cell receptor beta chain was documented in a study of CD8+ T cells in alopecia areata. Broader study findings: Unlike in mice, where it was clearer, TCR sharing across patients was less clear, possibly HLA-related. An increase in clonality over normal scalp was evident in lesional scalp, especially alopecia totalis/universalis.

Turning to this clone: Its antigen is not known.

As the sequencing template, cDNA was produced by extracting RNA and reverse transcribing it. TCRdb's table, derived via immunoSEQ multiplex PCR, lists solely in-frame clones and lacks some. The sample yields more than 100,000 clones, less than 70% seen once. The germline gives CDR1 SNHLY, CDR2 FYNNEI. The ends lost 6 bases at V and 4 bases at J; junction bases unmatched: 12. The CDR3 runs to 16 residues. From PBMCs, CD4+ and CD8+ T cells were sorted. Specimen: CD4+ T cells sorted from blood. The origin of this receptor is a human donor in good health. The chain uses TRBV2 and TRBJ2-5; TRBD2 matches at 9 bases. The CDR3 DNA is TGTGCCAGCAGGATCGGGGCTAGCGGGGTTAGAGAGACCCAGTACTTC. Its translation: CASRIGASGVRETQYF.